The 12 T cell receptor beta chains presented below share a single source sample, sequenced in a study of regulatory T cells in long-lasting Graves disease (dated by TCRdb to the early 2020s). Sample time point, as interpreted from the label and publication: newly diagnosed GD, antithyroid drugs for less than 3 months. For both TCR sequencing and RNA sequencing, RNA was extracted from PBMCs using TRIzol. The library was produced with multiplex PCR. Instrument used: Illumina HiSeq 4000. iRepertoire HTBI primers and Arm-PCR amplification of CDR3 regions were used to construct TCR beta libraries. TCRdb trimmed the raw reads at Q25, called clones with MiXCR and kept productive beta chains. Every CDR3 protein is listed once, alongside the most common genes and DNA of its rows. In all, the sample holds approximately 230,000 distinct CDR3 sequences, and 15% to 20% of those were seen once. Of the sample, over 20% is held by the ten largest clones.

This specimen consisted of peripheral blood mononuclear cells (PBMCs), obtained at new diagnosis, from a patient treated with antithyroid drugs. These receptors all come from a female donor with Graves disease.

Ten or more counts support this clonotype. This sequence joins TRBV6-1 and TRBJ2-7; 7 bases fit TRBD1. The length of the CDR3 is 16 residues. Per germline, CDR1 MNHNS and CDR2 SASEGT. The ends lost 2 bases at V and 1 base at J; junction bases unmatched: 8. The CDR3 DNA reads as TGTGCCAGCAGTGAAATGGGCACAGGGGCATCCTACGAGCAGTACTTC. Protein product: CASSEMGTGASYEQYF.

This clonotype was observed at least ten times. V is TRBV18 and J is TRBJ1-4, with no clear D. Trimming stripped 2 bases from V and 0 bases from J, with 10 bases between. CDR1 and CDR2 from the germline V gene are KGHSH and LQKENI. The CDR3 contains 16 residues. The chain's CDR3 is CASSPNLGTTNEKLFF. Written as DNA, the CDR3 is TGTGCCAGCTCACCAAACCTCGGCACAACTAATGAAAAACTGTTTTTT.

This clonotype was observed many times. The chain couples TRBV7-2 to TRBJ1-3, with D possibly TRBD1 on 5 matching bases. Germline loops: CDR1 SGHTA, CDR2 FQGNSA. Deletions cut 5 bases from V and 0 bases from J, with 14 bases between. This CDR3 comprises 16 residues. CDR3 amino acids: CASSTGTVFSGNTIYF. The CDR3 DNA reads as TGTGCCAGCAGCACCGGGACCGTCTTCTCTGGAAACACCATATATTTT.

The table lists this clonotype with many counts. The CDR3 spells CASSPRAGDSYEQYF. CDR3 coding DNA: TGTGCCAGCTCACCACGGGCGGGAGACTCCTACGAGCAGTACTTC. V gene TRBV18 combines with J gene TRBJ2-7, with TRBD2 matching 7 bases. The CDR3 totals 15 residues. Per germline, CDR1 KGHSH and CDR2 LQKENI. V trimming: 1 base; J trimming: 0 bases; junction bases outside the gene matches: 3.

A word on this clonotype: A far larger clone is a single base away, which makes a read error likely. This sequence joins TRBV6-2 or TRBV6-3 and TRBJ2-7; D is perhaps TRBD1 (6 bases). The CDR3 has 14 amino acids. The V and J ends lost 6 bases and 4 bases respectively, with 16 bases between them. Germline CDR1 reads MNHEY; CDR2 reads SVGEGT. Written as DNA, the CDR3 is TGTGCCAGCAGCTCAACAGGGTCCCTTTACGAGCAGTACTTC. Protein sequence: CASSSTGSLYEQYF.

Many counts were recorded for this clonotype. The chain links TRBV5-4 to TRBJ2-7, with 14 bases lining up with TRBD2. V was pared by 4 bases and J by 7 bases, with 10 bases of the junction left unmatched. Germline CDR1 reads SGHNT; CDR2 reads YYREEE (reference sequence). The CDR3 sequence is 16 residues long. The DNA of the CDR3 is TGTGCCAGCAGCCCCGCGACTAGCGGGAGGGCCAGTGAGCAGTACTTC. It translates to CASSPATSGRASEQYF.

In its sample, this clonotype was seen many times. DNA of the CDR3: TGTGCCAGCAGTTACTTGGGACAGTCAGATACGCAGTATTTT. Its protein is CASSYLGQSDTQYF. V gene TRBV6-2 or TRBV6-3 combines with J gene TRBJ2-3; 7 bases fit TRBD1. CDR3 size: 14 residues. Trimming took 1 base from V and 4 from J; bases not matched to a gene: 2. Germline V gene data show CDR1 as MNHEY and CDR2 as SVGEGT.

This chain links TRBV12-3 or TRBV12-4 with TRBJ2-3; D is possibly TRBD2 (5 bases). Deletions cut 3 bases from V and 3 bases from J, with 13 bases between. The CDR3 is 15 amino acids. The CDR3 spells CASSFRRGRTDTQYF. The CDR3 bases are TGTGCCAGCAGTTTTCGGCGTGGGAGAACAGATACGCAGTATTTT.

The table lists this clonotype with a few counts. An end of the junction differs from the germline gene, which may be a read error. The J gene is TRBJ2-1, the V gene TRBV3-1; weak D call: TRBD2 (6 bases). Germline loops: CDR1 LGHDT, CDR2 YNNKEL (reference sequence). The CDR3 has 15 residues. CDR3: CASSQALRGDNERFF. The CDR3 DNA is TGTGCCAGCAGCCAAGCCTTGCGGGGAGACAATGAGCGGTTCTTC.

There are many counts of this clonotype. The chain uses TRBV7-9 and TRBJ1-1; D not certain. V lost 1 base to trimming and J lost 11 bases, with 8 bases between them. The CDR3 consists of 11 residues. Germline V gene lookup returns CDR1 SEHNR and CDR2 FQNEAQ (reference sequence). CDR3 loop: CASSLGGYAFF. In nucleotides, the CDR3 is TGTGCCAGCAGCTTAGGGGGTTATGCTTTCTTT.

Many counts were recorded for this clonotype. The chain carries TRBV20-1 and TRBJ2-7; D is possibly TRBD2 (7 bases). This CDR3 contains 15 residues. Germline loops: CDR1 DFQATT, CDR2 SNEGSKA (reference sequence). V lost 3 bases, J lost 7 bases, and 22 bases lay in between. The CDR3: CSASKGGTLIREQYF. The CDR3 DNA sequence: TGCAGTGCTAGCAAGGGGGGGACTCTGATTCGAGAGCAGTACTTC.

This clonotype has only a few counts. The chain recombines TRBV29-1 with TRBJ2-5; D call uncertain. V was clipped by 5 bases and J by 0 bases, with 10 bases between them. Germline V CDR1 and CDR2: SQVTM, ANQGSEA. This CDR3 is built from 13 residues. CDR3 sequence (DNA): TGCAGCGTTATACATCAGTACCAAGAGACCCAGTACTTC. It yields the protein CSVIHQYQETQYF.